This TCR beta chain emerged from a study of blood T cell repertoires in COVID-19. Per germline, CDR1 MNHNY and CDR2 SVGAGI (reference sequence). Trimming took off 6 bases at V and 1 base at J, with 12 bases between the two ends. The CDR3 consists of 14 residues. Study processing details: Estimation of nucleated cell counts was performed using reference gene primer amplification. TCRdb keeps only in-frame clones here, not all; method: immunoSEQ multiplex PCR. Clone size and the V and J calls come from that table; the DNA yielded D and trimming. The sample records around 23,000 clones, around 87% being singletons.

The chain employs TRBV6-6 and TRBJ2-5; D might be TRBD1 (6 bases). The sample was peripheral blood. The sequence was obtained from a man in his fifties with active COVID-19. CDR3 region: CASSRDTLQETQYF. The CDR3 bases are TGTGCCAGCAGCCGGGACACTCTCCAAGAGACCCAGTACTTC.